This T cell receptor (beta chain) was sequenced for a study of T cell changes during pregnancy in multiple sclerosis. Method: immunoSEQ multiplex PCR; TCRdb's copy keeps in-frame clones and lacks some. Counted here are about 52,000 clones, over 80% occurring once; the ten biggest clones make up less than 0.8%. The germline gives CDR1 SGHVS, CDR2 FQNEAQ. V lost 4 bases and J lost 2; bases outside the gene matches: 3. The CDR3 has 14 amino acids. The chain employs TRBV7-8 and TRBJ1-2, with 8 bases lining up with TRBD1. This sequence originates from a female donor with multiple sclerosis, enrolled in a pregnancy study. The sample was CD4+ T cells from peripheral blood mononuclear cells, taken in the third trimester of pregnancy. CDR3 nucleotide sequence: TGTGCCAGCAGCTGGGGACAGGCGAACTATGGCTACACCTTC. Its translation: CASSWGQANYGYTF.